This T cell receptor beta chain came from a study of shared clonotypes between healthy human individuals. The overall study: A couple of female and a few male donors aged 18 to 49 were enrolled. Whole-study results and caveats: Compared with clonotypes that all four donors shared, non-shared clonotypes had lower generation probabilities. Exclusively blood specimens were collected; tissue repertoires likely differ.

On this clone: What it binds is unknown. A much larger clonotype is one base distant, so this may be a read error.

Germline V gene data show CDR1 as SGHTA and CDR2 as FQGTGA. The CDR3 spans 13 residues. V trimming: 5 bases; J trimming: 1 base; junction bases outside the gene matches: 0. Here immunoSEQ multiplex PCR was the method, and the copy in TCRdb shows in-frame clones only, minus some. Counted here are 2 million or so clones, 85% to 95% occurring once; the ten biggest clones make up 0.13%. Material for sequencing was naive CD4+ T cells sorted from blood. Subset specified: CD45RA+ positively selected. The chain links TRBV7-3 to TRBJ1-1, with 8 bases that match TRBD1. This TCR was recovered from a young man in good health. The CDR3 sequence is CASSGQGNTEAFF. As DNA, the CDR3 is TGTGCCAGCAGCGGACAGGGGAACACTGAAGCTTTCTTT.